This TCR beta chain was observed in a study of shared clonotypes between healthy human individuals. Germline values: CDR1 LGHNA, CDR2 YSLEER. CDR3 size: 17 residues. J was trimmed by 6 bases and V by 0 bases; bases with no gene match: 6. This clone appeared once. The antigen remains undetermined. CD8 cells classed as naive were CD45RO-negative and positively selected for CCR7, excluding terminally differentiated effector memory CD45RA+ cells. Sequenced by immunoSEQ multiplex PCR; TCRdb stores in-frame clones only, minus some. The sample lists 2 million to 2.5 million clones, approximately 94% seen once, with more than 0.95% in the top ten. Overall study findings and caveats: Clonotype sharing across donors was expected to vary with sequencing depth. Naive subsets, compared against memory subsets, generally had larger estimated richness values.

The TCR comes from a man younger than 35 in good health. The V call is TRBV4-3, the J call TRBJ2-2, with 11 bases that match TRBD2. The source material was naive CD8+ T cells sorted from blood. CDR3 coding DNA: TGCGCCAGCAGCCAAGATGCTAGCGGGAGGTTGGCCGGGGAGCTGTTTTTT. Translation gives CASSQDASGRLAGELFF.